The 19 T cell receptor beta chains below all came from one sample that was sequenced in a study of Ad26.COV2.S vaccination and SARS-CoV-2 variants. The sample's treatment: around 19 received Ad26.COV2.S at low or high dose, single or two shots; 5 received placebo; per-sample allocation not given. Day 63 following the first vaccine or placebo injection was when the samples were taken. Profiling relied on immunoSEQ multiplex PCR, and the TCRdb table lists in-frame clones only, not all of them. Counted here are around 340,000 clones, about 88% occurring once; the ten biggest clones make up 6.4%. Sample: peripheral blood, taken in a trial of Ad26.COV2.S vaccine versus placebo. All receptors come from a person aged 18 to 65 who received the Ad26.COV2.S COVID-19 vaccine or a placebo.

This clone was counted only a few times. This rearrangement joins TRBV6-5 to TRBJ1-1; D is possibly TRBD1 (5 bases). Trimming pared 7 bases from V and 2 bases from J, leaving 17 bases between. This CDR3 is 15 amino acids long. CDR1 and CDR2 from the germline V gene are MNHEY and SVGAGI. The CDR3 region is CASTSYAGTNTEAFF. The CDR3 nucleotides read TGTGCCAGCACCTCTTATGCCGGGACTAACACTGAAGCTTTCTTT.

This clone was counted only a few times. This chain connects TRBV4-2 to TRBJ1-5; no clear D. Germline-derived CDR1 and CDR2 are LGHNA and YNFKEQ. V was shortened by 1 base and J by 1 base, with 5 bases between the two germline ends. CDR3 length: 14 residues. The CDR3 bases are TGTGCCAGCAGCCAAGCAAAAAGCAATCAGCCCCAGCATTTT. Translating gives CASSQAKSNQPQHF.

V is TRBV7-3 and J is TRBJ2-1, with 14 bases fitting TRBD2. Looked up from germline, CDR1 is SGHTA and CDR2 is FQGTGA. The CDR3 totals 15 residues. V gave up 5 bases and J gave up 9 bases; unmatched junction bases: 6. CDR3 protein: CASSLGLAGAREQFF. The DNA for the CDR3 is TGTGCCAGCAGCCTGGGACTAGCGGGGGCCCGTGAGCAGTTCTTC.

CDR3 nucleotide sequence: TGTGCCAGCAGCCCCATCTGGGGCGGGCAGGGGAGGCCACCCCTCCACTTT. This sequence encodes CASSPIWGGQGRPPLHF. The chain employs TRBV14 and TRBJ1-6, with D perhaps TRBD1 (6 bases). V was clipped by 4 bases and J by 11 bases, with 24 bases between them. CDR1 and CDR2 (germline): SGHDN, FVKESK. The CDR3 loop spans 17 amino acids.

The J gene is TRBJ2-2, the V gene TRBV11-2; D remains ambiguous. The CDR3 consists of 11 residues. V lost 4 bases and J lost 8, with 5 bases in between. Germline loops: CDR1 SGHAT, CDR2 FQNNGV. CDR3 amino acids: CASSSVGELFF. The CDR3 DNA reads as TGTGCCAGCAGCTCAGTGGGGGAGCTGTTTTTT. Full variable domain (remainder filled in from reference TRBV11-2 and TRBJ2-2): EAGVAQSPRYKIIEKRQSVAFWCNPISGHATLYWYQQILGQGPKLLIQFQNNGVVDDSQLPKDRFSAERLKGVDSTLKIQPAKLEDSAVYLCASSSVGELFFGEGSRLTVL.

In DNA, the CDR3 is TGTGCCAGCAGTGCAACGAGCAATGAGCAGTTCTTC. It codes for CASSATSNEQFF. V gene TRBV2 combines with J gene TRBJ2-1; no definite D call. The CDR3 has 12 amino acids. CDR1 SNHLY and CDR2 FYNNEI come from the germline V gene. The V gene lost 4 bases and the J gene lost 6 bases, with 7 bases spanning the gap.

The V call is TRBV18, the J call TRBJ1-6, with 8 bases matching TRBD1. Germline V gene data show CDR1 as KGHSH and CDR2 as LQKENI. J gave up 6 bases and V 1 base, and 5 bases lay outside the gene matches. This CDR3 is 16 amino acids long. The CDR3 loop is CASSPLGDRRNSPLHF. CDR3 bases: TGTGCCAGCTCACCACTTGGGGACAGGCGTAATTCACCCCTCCACTTT.

The chain uses TRBV15 and TRBJ2-2, with a tentative D call TRBD1 (6 bases). The germline V gene has CDR1 LNHNV and CDR2 YYDKDF (reference sequence). Between the trimmed V and J ends, which lost 8 bases and 1 base, there was a span of 11 bases. The CDR3 is 14 amino acids. The CDR3 sequence is CATRGGVNTGELFF. The CDR3 DNA follows: TGTGCCACCCGAGGGGGAGTGAACACCGGGGAGCTGTTTTTT.

The chain recombines TRBV11-1 with TRBJ1-4; D is ambiguous. This CDR3 spans 15 amino acids. Per the germline V gene, CDR1 is SGHAT and CDR2 is FQDESV (reference sequence). V dropped 6 bases and J dropped 2 bases, with 13 bases sitting between them. CDR3 protein: CASRRRKGTNEKLFF. DNA of the CDR3: TGTGCCAGCAGGCGCCGGAAAGGCACTAATGAAAAACTGTTTTTT.

The V call is TRBV5-6, the J call TRBJ1-1; D gene uncertain. V dropped 6 bases and J dropped 0 bases, with 9 bases sitting between them. This CDR3 spans 13 amino acids. Germline V gene lookup returns CDR1 SGHDT and CDR2 YYEEEE. CDR3 amino acids: CASTSGLNTEAFF. The CDR3 bases are TGTGCCAGCACTTCCGGACTGAACACTGAAGCTTTCTTT.

V is TRBV2 and J is TRBJ1-2; D is possibly TRBD1 (5 bases). The CDR3 totals 15 residues. CDR1 and CDR2 (germline): SNHLY, FYNNEI. The ends were cut back, 3 bases at V and 6 bases at J, with 17 bases in the middle. The CDR3 region is CASSDGGASGDGYTF. CDR3 nucleotide sequence: TGTGCCAGCAGTGATGGAGGGGCTTCGGGCGATGGCTACACCTTC.

CDR3 protein: CASSWTGSNQPQHF. The CDR3 DNA sequence: TGTGCCAGCAGTTGGACAGGTAGCAATCAGCCCCAGCATTTT. The chain joins TRBV6-2 or TRBV6-3 to TRBJ1-5, with 7 nucleotides matching TRBD1. The V and J ends lost 4 bases and 0 bases, in that order; junction bases with no gene match: 0. Germline CDR1 and CDR2: MNHEY and SVGEGT. This CDR3 contains 14 residues.

V and J are TRBV15 and TRBJ2-7; possible D gene TRBD2, 5 bases. CDR1 LNHNV and CDR2 YYDKDF come from the germline V gene (reference sequence). Trimming removed 4 bases from V and 2 bases from J, with 12 bases in between. The CDR3 extends over 14 amino acids. The DNA of the CDR3 is TGTGCCACCAGCAATATAAAGAGGGCCTACGAGCAGTACTTC. It translates to CATSNIKRAYEQYF.

The chain joins TRBV6-6 to TRBJ1-1; tentative D call: TRBD1 (5 bases). This CDR3 spans 13 amino acids. Per the germline V gene, CDR1 is MNHNY and CDR2 is SVGAGI (reference sequence). V shed 7 bases and J shed 3 bases, with 12 bases lying between them. DNA for the CDR3: TGTGCCAGCATATGGGAAGGGGACACTGAAGCTTTCTTT. Amino acid sequence: CASIWEGDTEAFF.

CDR3 DNA: TGTGCCAGCAGCTTAGGCAATGAGCAGTTCTTC. As protein: CASSLGNEQFF. V and J are TRBV7-9 and TRBJ2-1; no clear D. This CDR3 is built from 11 residues. Looked up from germline, CDR1 is SEHNR and CDR2 is FQNEAQ (reference sequence). V was pared by 1 base and J by 6 bases, with 1 base between.

V gene TRBV20-1 combines with J gene TRBJ2-7; D ambiguous. Germline lookup yields CDR1 DFQATT and CDR2 SNEGSKA (reference sequence). The CDR3 has 14 amino acids. V gave up 3 bases and J gave up 3 bases, with 15 bases separating them. This chain's CDR3 is CSASMHAPDYEQYF. The CDR3 region has the DNA TGCAGTGCTAGTATGCATGCCCCCGACTACGAGCAGTACTTC.

The gene calls are TRBV7-7 and TRBJ2-2; tentative D call: TRBD2 (6 bases). Trimming took off 1 base at V and 3 bases at J, with 9 bases between the two ends. CDR1 and CDR2 (germline): SSHAT, FNYEAQ (reference sequence). CDR3 length equals 15 residues. The CDR3 is CASSLVGGDTGELFF. The CDR3 DNA is TGTGCCAGCAGCTTAGTCGGAGGGGACACCGGGGAGCTGTTTTTT.

This chain connects TRBV9 to TRBJ2-7; a weak D match, TRBD1 (5 bases). Germline assignment: CDR1 SGDLS and CDR2 YYNGEE. V lost 3 bases and J lost 2, with 15 bases in between. There are 15 residues in the CDR3. Here the CDR3 DNA reads TGTGCCAGCAGCGCAGGGATTTCGAGAACCTACGAGCAGTACTTC. Translating it yields CASSAGISRTYEQYF.

This clone came up once. The chain joins TRBV5-4 to TRBJ2-1; 7 bases match TRBD1. The CDR3 sequence is 15 residues long. Trimming removed 8 bases from V and 3 bases from J; junction bases left unmatched: 11. Germline V lookup: CDR1 SGHNT, CDR2 YYREEE (reference sequence). The CDR3 reads CARRPTGSLYNEQFF. In DNA form, the CDR3 reads TGTGCCAGGCGCCCGACAGGGAGCCTCTACAATGAGCAGTTCTTC.